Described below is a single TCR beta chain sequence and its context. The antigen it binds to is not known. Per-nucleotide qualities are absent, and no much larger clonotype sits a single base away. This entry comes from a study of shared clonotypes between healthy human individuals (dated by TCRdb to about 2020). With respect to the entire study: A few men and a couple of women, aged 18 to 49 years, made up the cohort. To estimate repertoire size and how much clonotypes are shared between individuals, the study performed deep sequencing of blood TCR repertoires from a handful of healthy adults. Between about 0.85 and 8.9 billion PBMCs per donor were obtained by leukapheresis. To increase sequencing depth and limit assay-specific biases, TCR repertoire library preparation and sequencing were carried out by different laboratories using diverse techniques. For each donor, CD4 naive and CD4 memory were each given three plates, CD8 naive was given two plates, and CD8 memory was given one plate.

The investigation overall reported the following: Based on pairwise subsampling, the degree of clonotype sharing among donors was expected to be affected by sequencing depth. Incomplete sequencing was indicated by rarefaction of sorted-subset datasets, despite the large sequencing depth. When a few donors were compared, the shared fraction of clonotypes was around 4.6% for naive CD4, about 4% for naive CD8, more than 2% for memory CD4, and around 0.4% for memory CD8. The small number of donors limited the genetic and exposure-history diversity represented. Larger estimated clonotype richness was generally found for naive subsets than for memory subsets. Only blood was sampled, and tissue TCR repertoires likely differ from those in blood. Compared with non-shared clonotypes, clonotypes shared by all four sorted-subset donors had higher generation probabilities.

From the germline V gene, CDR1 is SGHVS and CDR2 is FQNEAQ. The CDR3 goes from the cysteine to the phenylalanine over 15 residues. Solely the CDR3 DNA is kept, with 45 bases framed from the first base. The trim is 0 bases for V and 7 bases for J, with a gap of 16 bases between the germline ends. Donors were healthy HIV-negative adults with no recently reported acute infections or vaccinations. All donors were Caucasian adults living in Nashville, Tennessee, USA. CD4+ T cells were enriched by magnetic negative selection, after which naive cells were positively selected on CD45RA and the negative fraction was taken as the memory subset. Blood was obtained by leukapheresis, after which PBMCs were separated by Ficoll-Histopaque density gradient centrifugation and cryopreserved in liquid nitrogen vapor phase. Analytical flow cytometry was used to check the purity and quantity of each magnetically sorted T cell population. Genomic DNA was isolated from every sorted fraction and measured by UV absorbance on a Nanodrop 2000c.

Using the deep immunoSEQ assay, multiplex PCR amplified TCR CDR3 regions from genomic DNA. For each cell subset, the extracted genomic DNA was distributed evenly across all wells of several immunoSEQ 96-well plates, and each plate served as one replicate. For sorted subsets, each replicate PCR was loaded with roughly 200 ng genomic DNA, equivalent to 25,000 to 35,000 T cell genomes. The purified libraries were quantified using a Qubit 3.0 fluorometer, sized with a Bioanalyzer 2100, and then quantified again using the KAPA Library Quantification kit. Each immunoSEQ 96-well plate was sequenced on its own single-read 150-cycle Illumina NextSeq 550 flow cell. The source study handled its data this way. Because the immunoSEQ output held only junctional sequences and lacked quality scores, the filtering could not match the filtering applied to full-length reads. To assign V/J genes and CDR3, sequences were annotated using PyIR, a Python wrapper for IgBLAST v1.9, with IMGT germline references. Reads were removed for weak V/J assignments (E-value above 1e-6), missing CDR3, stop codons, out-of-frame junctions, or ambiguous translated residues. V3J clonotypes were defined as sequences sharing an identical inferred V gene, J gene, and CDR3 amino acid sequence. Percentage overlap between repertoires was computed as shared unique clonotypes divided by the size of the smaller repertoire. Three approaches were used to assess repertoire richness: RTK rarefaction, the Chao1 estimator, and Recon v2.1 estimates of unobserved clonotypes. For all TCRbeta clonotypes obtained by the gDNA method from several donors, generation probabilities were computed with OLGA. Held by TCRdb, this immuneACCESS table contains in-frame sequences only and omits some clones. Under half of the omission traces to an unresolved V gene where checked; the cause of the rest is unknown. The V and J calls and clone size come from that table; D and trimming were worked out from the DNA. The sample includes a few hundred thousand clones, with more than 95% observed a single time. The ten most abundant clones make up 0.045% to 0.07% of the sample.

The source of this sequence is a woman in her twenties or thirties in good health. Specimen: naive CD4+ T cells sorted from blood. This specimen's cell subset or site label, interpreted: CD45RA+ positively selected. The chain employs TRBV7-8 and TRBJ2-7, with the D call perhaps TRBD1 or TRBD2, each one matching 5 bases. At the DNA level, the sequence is TGTGCCAGCAGCTTAGCCGGGACGGGGACGACAGAGCAGTACTTC. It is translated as CASSLAGTGTTEQYF.